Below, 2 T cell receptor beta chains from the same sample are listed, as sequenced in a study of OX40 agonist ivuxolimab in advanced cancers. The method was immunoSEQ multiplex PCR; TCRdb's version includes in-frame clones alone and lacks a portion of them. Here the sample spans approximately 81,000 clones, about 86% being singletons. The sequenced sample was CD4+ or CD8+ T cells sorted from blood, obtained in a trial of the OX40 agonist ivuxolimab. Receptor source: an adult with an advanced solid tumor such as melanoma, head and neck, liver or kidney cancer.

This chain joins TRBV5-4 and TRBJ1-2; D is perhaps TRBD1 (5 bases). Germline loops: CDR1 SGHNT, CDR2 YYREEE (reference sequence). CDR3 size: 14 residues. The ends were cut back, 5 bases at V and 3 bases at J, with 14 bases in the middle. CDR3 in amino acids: CASRNFDSYYGYTF. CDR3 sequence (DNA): TGTGCCAGCAGAAACTTCGACAGCTACTATGGCTACACCTTC.

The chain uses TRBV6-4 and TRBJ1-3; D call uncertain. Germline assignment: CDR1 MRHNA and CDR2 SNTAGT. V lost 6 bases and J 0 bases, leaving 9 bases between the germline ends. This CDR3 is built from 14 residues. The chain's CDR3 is CASRMGSSGNTIYF. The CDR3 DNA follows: TGTGCCAGCAGGATGGGGAGCTCTGGAAACACCATATATTTT.